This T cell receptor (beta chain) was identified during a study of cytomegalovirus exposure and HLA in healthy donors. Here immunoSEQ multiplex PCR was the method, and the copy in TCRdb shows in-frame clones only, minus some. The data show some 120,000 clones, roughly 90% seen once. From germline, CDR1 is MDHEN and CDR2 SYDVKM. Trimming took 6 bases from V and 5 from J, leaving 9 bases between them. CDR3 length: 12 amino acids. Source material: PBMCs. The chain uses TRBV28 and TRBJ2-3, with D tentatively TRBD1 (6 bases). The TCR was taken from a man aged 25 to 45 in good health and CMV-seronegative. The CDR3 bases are TGTGCCAGCAGCCGCAGGGGAGATACGCAGTATTTT. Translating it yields CASSRRGDTQYF.